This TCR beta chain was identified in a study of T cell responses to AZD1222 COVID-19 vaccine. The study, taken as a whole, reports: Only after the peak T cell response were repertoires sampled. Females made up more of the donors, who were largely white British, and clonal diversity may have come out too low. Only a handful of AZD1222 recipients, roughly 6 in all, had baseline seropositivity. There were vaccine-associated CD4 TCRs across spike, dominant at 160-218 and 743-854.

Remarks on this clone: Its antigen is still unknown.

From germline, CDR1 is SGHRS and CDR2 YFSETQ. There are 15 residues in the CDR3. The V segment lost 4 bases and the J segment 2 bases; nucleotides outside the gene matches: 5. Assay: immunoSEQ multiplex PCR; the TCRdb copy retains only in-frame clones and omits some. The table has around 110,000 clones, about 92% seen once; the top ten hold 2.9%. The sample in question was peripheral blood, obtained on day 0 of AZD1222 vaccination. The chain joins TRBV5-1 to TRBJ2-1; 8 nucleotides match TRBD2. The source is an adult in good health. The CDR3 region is CASSDTSGAYNEQFF. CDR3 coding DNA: TGCGCCAGCAGCGATACTAGCGGAGCCTACAATGAGCAGTTCTTC.